What follows is one T cell receptor (beta chain) and its context. The CDR3 sequence is 11 residues long. The V gene's germline CDR1 is DFQATT and CDR2 SNEGSKA (reference sequence). This record belongs to a study of blood T cells in healthy people across ages. Primed by a sample-barcoded 5' primer and a J-beta primer mix, a second PCR proceeded for 7 to 11 cycles. Via MiXCR, TCRdb re-called the 5' RACE reads, giving one row per CDR3 protein. Among 1.5 million to 2 million distinct CDR3 sequences listed, about 39% were seen once. The chain joins TRBV20-1 to TRBJ2-5; D ambiguous. Material for sequencing was blood. The source of this sequence is a human donor in good health. The CDR3 region has the DNA TGCAGGGCCCAGACACAAGAGACCCAGTACTTC. Translating gives CRAQTQETQYF.